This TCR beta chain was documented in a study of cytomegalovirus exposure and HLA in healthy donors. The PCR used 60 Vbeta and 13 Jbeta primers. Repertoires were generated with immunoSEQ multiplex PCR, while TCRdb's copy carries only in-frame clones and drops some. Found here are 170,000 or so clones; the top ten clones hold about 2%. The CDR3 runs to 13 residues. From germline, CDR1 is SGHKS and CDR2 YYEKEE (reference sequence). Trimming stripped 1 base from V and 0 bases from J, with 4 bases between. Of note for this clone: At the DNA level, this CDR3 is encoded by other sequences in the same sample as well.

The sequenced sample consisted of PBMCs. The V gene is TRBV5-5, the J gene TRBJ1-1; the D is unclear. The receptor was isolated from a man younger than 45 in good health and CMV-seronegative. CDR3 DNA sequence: TGTGCCAGCAGCTTGTATCTGAACACTGAAGCTTTCTTT. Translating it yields CASSLYLNTEAFF.